The source of this T cell receptor beta chain is a study of cytomegalovirus exposure and HLA in healthy donors. Study context: Approximately 190 million T cells yielded 117 million unique TCR beta sequences, as an earlier analysis found.

As for this clone: Antigen: not known.

Whole-study results and caveats: Presence/absence analyses assumed roughly uniform sequencing depth across donors. In an earlier analysis, about 87% or about 30%: the productive usage of most TCR beta V segments. A link between a missense DCLRE1C variant and TCR beta V- and J-gene trimming emerged from a later analysis.

The CDR3 extends over 15 amino acids. Germline V gene lookup returns CDR1 MNHNY and CDR2 SVGAGI (reference sequence). V lost 5 bases to trimming and J lost 2 bases, with 16 bases between them. 13 Jbeta primers and 60 Vbeta primers were used for the PCR. Clones were read by immunoSEQ multiplex PCR, and TCRdb kept only the in-frame ones, dropping some. The table shows 150,000 to 200,000 clones, with 81% occurring only once. This clonotype was sampled from a man aged 18 to 30 in good health and CMV-seronegative. The rearrangement links TRBV6-6 to TRBJ2-7; a possible D gene is TRBD1 (5 bases). Specimen: PBMCs. The CDR3 region has the DNA TGTGCCAGCAGTAGCCCCCTTGACAGTGCCTACGAGCAGTACTTC. This sequence encodes CASSSPLDSAYEQYF.